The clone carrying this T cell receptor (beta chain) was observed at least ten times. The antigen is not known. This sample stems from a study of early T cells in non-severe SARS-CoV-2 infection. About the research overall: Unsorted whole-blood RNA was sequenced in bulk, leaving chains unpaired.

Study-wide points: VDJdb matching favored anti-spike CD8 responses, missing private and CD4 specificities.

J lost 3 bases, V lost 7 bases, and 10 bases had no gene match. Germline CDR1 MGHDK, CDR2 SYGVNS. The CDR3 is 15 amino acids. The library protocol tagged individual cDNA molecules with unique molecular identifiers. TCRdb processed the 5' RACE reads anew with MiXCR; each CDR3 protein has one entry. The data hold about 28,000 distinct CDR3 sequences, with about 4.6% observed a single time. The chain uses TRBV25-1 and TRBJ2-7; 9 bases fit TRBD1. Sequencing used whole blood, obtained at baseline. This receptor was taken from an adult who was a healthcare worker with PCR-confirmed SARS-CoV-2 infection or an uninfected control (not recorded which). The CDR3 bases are TGTGCCAGCACGGCGAGGACAGGGGCCTTCTACGAGCAGTACTTC. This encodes CASTARTGAFYEQYF.